The 24 T cell receptor beta chains reported below all come from one sample, sequenced in a study of cytomegalovirus exposure and HLA in healthy donors. 13 Jbeta primers and 60 Vbeta primers were used for the PCR. Using immunoSEQ multiplex PCR, the repertoire was profiled, and TCRdb retains in-frame clones only, with some absent. The sample includes more than 140,000 clones, about three fifths seen only once; the top ten take 2.5% to 3.5%. Sequences were obtained from PBMCs. The receptors derive from a woman in her twenties or thirties in good health and CMV-seropositive.

This chain connects TRBV27 to TRBJ2-2; tentative D call: TRBD1 (6 bases). This CDR3 region has 14 residues. V lost 10 bases, J lost 6 bases, and 18 bases lay in between. CDR1 is MNHEY, CDR2 SMNVEV, per germline (reference sequence). DNA of the CDR3: TGTGCCATCGGGCGGGCAGGGGACCCCGGGGAGCTGTTTTTT. Its translation: CAIGRAGDPGELFF.

The chain joins TRBV11-2 to TRBJ2-5; 10 positions agree with TRBD2. Germline V gives CDR1 SGHAT, CDR2 FQNNGV. The ends lost 6 bases at V and 3 bases at J; junction bases unmatched: 7. The CDR3 spans 15 residues. CDR3 region: CASSLLAGQKETQYF. CDR3 DNA sequence: TGTGCCAGCAGTCTACTAGCGGGACAGAAAGAGACCCAGTACTTC.

The rearrangement joins TRBV11-2 to TRBJ2-5; the match to TRBD1 covers 10 bases. Losses at the gene ends were 3 bases for V and 5 bases for J; bases not matched to a gene: 12. The germline CDR1 and CDR2 sequences are SGHAT and FQNNGV. The CDR3 contains 17 residues. CDR3 nucleotides: TGTGCCAGCAGCTTCCGACAGGGGGCCCCATCCAGGGAGACCCAGTACTTC. It translates to CASSFRQGAPSRETQYF.

This chain uses TRBV5-1 with TRBJ2-7; possibly TRBD1 for D (7 bases). Between the trimmed V and J ends, which lost 4 bases and 2 bases, there was a span of 22 bases. Germline values: CDR1 SGHRS, CDR2 YFSETQ. The CDR3 loop spans 17 amino acids. CDR3 DNA sequence: TGCGCCAGCAGCACATACAGGGGACTGGGCGTCCCCTACGAGCAGTACTTC. Translated: CASSTYRGLGVPYEQYF.

A word on this clone: Other nucleotide sequences from this sample produce the same CDR3. The chain links TRBV5-6 to TRBJ1-1; 9 nucleotides line up with TRBD1. V shed 4 bases and J 6 bases; nucleotides not matched to a gene: 7. The length of the CDR3 is 14 residues. Germline V gene lookup returns CDR1 SGHDT and CDR2 YYEEEE. The CDR3 loop reads CASSNRDRDSEAFF. CDR3 coding DNA: TGTGCCAGCAGCAACCGGGACAGGGACTCTGAAGCTTTCTTT.

The rearrangement joins TRBV29-1 to TRBJ1-1, with D uncertain. Germline V gene lookup returns CDR1 SQVTM and CDR2 ANQGSEA. V lost 4 bases and J lost 7, with 7 bases in between. The CDR3 sequence is 10 residues long. Here the CDR3 DNA reads TGCAGCGTTGCACAGAATGAAGCTTTCTTT. This sequence encodes CSVAQNEAFF.

This sequence joins TRBV27 and TRBJ1-2; no clear D. The CDR3 has 15 residues. CDR1 is MNHEY, CDR2 SMNVEV, per germline (reference sequence). V dropped 2 bases and J dropped 0 bases, with 10 bases sitting between them. CDR3 residues: CASSLKTLANYGYTF. CDR3 DNA sequence: TGTGCCAGCAGTTTAAAGACATTAGCTAACTATGGCTACACCTTC.

CDR3 sequence (DNA): TGCGCCAGCAGCTTGATTACAGGGGTGAACACTGAAGCTTTCTTT. It specifies CASSLITGVNTEAFF. The chain combines TRBV5-1 with TRBJ1-1, with 7 bases lining up with TRBD1. The length of the CDR3 is 15 residues. Trimming removed 1 base from V and 0 bases from J; junction bases left unmatched: 3. Per the germline V gene, CDR1 is SGHRS and CDR2 is YFSETQ.

CDR3 bases: TGTGCCAGCTCGGTGAGGCAGGGCCACGAGCAGTACTTC. Translation gives CASSVRQGHEQYF. The V and J genes are TRBV6-4 and TRBJ2-7; a weak D match, TRBD1 (5 bases). Germline V lookup: CDR1 MRHNA, CDR2 SNTAGT. Trimming removed 8 bases from V and 5 bases from J, with 16 bases in between. The CDR3 runs to 13 residues.

The gene calls are TRBV5-1 and TRBJ2-2; TRBD2 matches at 11 bases. There are 15 residues in the CDR3. CDR1 and CDR2 (germline): SGHRS, YFSETQ. The V gene end was trimmed by 4 bases and the J gene end by 3 bases; junction bases not matched to a gene: 2. The CDR3 bases are TGCGCCAGCAGCCCACTAGCGGGAGACACCGGGGAGCTGTTTTTT. Its translation is CASSPLAGDTGELFF.

This clone turned up a few times. The chain links TRBV10-1 to TRBJ2-1; 7 bases align to TRBD2. The V and J ends lost 2 bases and 7 bases, in that order; junction bases with no gene match: 5. Germline V gene lookup returns CDR1 WNHNN and CDR2 SYGVQD (reference sequence). This CDR3 region has 14 residues. CDR3 in DNA: TGCGCCAGCAGTGAGGTGGCGGGAGATAATGAGCAGTTCTTC. Residues: CASSEVAGDNEQFF.

The genes are TRBV6-5 and TRBJ2-7; 9 bases agree with TRBD1. CDR3 size: 15 residues. V lost 0 bases to trimming and J lost 1 base; unmatched junction nucleotides: 1. Germline V lookup: CDR1 MNHEY, CDR2 SVGAGI. The CDR3 nucleotides read TGTGCCAGCAGTTACTCGGACAGGGGATCCTACGAGCAGTACTTC. Amino acids: CASSYSDRGSYEQYF.

This chain joins TRBV27 and TRBJ2-2; TRBD1 is a possible D gene (6 bases). The CDR3 has 18 amino acids. Germline CDR1 is MNHEY and CDR2 is SMNVEV (reference sequence). V shed 4 bases and J shed 1 base, with 19 bases lying between them. DNA for the CDR3: TGTGCCAGCAGTTACCGATACAGGGCCTCGGTGAACACCGGGGAGCTGTTTTTT. Translating gives CASSYRYRASVNTGELFF.

The rearrangement uses TRBV28 and TRBJ2-1; 14 nucleotides align to TRBD2. V lost 6 bases and J lost 11; bases outside the gene matches: 6. This CDR3 region has 14 residues. Germline CDR1 MDHEN, CDR2 SYDVKM. Here the CDR3 reads CASSLTSGGAKQFF. The CDR3, as DNA: TGTGCCAGCAGCCTGACTAGCGGGGGGGCAAAGCAGTTCTTC. Full variable domain (outside the CDR3, taken from reference TRBV28 and TRBJ2-1): DVKVTQSSRYLVKRTGEKVFLECVQDMDHENMFWYRQDPGLGLRLIYFSYDVKMKEKGDIPEGYSVSREKKERFSLILESASTNQTSMYLCASSLTSGGAKQFFGPGTRLTVL.

This clone has a handful of counts. As DNA, the CDR3 is TGTGCCAGCAGCCCACACACCGGATTCATGGGGAGACTTTCCTACGAGCAGTACTTC. Translation: CASSPHTGFMGRLSYEQYF. The chain carries TRBV11-3 and TRBJ2-7; D perhaps matches TRBD2 (5 bases). The V end lost 5 bases, the J end lost 1 base, and 27 bases lay between the germline ends. Germline values: CDR1 SGHNT, CDR2 YENEEA. The CDR3 consists of 19 residues.

The CDR3 loop reads CASSPTTGTGNREQYF. CDR3 nucleotide sequence: TGCGCCAGCAGCCCCACCACCGGGACAGGTAACCGGGAGCAGTACTTC. The chain employs TRBV5-1 and TRBJ2-7, with 8 bases lining up with TRBD1. Trimming cost V 4 bases and J 7 bases; bases outside gene matches: 16. Germline CDR1 reads SGHRS; CDR2 reads YFSETQ. The CDR3 loop spans 16 amino acids.

This clone has only a few counts. This sequence joins TRBV6-5 and TRBJ1-2; D might be TRBD1 (5 bases). With 0 bases removed from V and 6 bases from J, the gap between germline ends came to 11 bases. Germline lookup yields CDR1 MNHEY and CDR2 SVGAGI. The CDR3 spans 14 residues. The CDR3 loop reads CASSYSGHQDGYTF. In DNA, the CDR3 is TGTGCCAGCAGTTACTCGGGGCACCAGGATGGCTACACCTTC.

The chain couples TRBV28 to TRBJ1-1; D gene uncertain. V lost 4 bases to trimming and J lost 6 bases, with 12 bases between them. This CDR3 is built from 13 residues. Germline CDR1 MDHEN, CDR2 SYDVKM. The CDR3 region has the DNA TGTGCCAGCAGTTCAGGAACCCACCCTGAAGCTTTCTTT. Protein product: CASSSGTHPEAFF.

This clone was seen more than once but under ten times. The genes are TRBV18 and TRBJ2-3; D may be TRBD1 (5 bases). CDR1 KGHSH and CDR2 LQKENI come from the germline V gene. The CDR3 runs to 16 residues. The V end lost 0 bases, the J end lost 4 bases, and 14 bases lay between the germline ends. The CDR3, as DNA: TGTGCCAGCTCACCACCGGCAGGGTCCTTCGCAGATACGCAGTATTTT. This translates into CASSPPAGSFADTQYF. The full variable domain, in which reference TRBV18 and TRBJ2-3 provide the parts outside the CDR3, is NAGVMQNPRHLVRRRGQEARLRCSPMKGHSHVYWYRQLPEEGLKFMVYLQKENIIDESGMPKERFSAEFPKEGPSILRIQQVVRGDSAAYFCASSPPAGSFADTQYFGPGTRLTVL.

This clone was counted a single time. The chain recombines TRBV7-8 with TRBJ2-7; 7 bases map to TRBD1. The CDR3 is 13 amino acids. Per germline, CDR1 SGHVS and CDR2 FQNEAQ. Trimming cost V 3 bases and J 5 bases; bases outside gene matches: 4. The chain's CDR3 is CASSFDRVHEQYF. The DNA for the CDR3 is TGTGCCAGCAGCTTCGACAGGGTCCACGAGCAGTACTTC.

This clone was picked up a small number of times. This chain links TRBV6-6 with TRBJ2-7, with 8 bases lining up with TRBD1. Unmatched junction bases numbered 10, after V lost 2 bases and J lost 7 bases. Germline assignment: CDR1 MNHNY and CDR2 SVGAGI (reference sequence). The CDR3 loop spans 15 amino acids. For the CDR3, the DNA is TGTGCCAGCAGTTACGGAACAGGGGGAGCGAGGGAGCAGTACTTC. It codes for CASSYGTGGAREQYF.

V usage is TRBV5-1 and J usage is TRBJ2-5; D might be TRBD1 (6 bases). With 3 bases removed from V and 1 base from J, the gap between germline ends came to 10 bases. CDR1 and CDR2 from the germline V gene are SGHRS and YFSETQ. The CDR3 has 14 amino acids. The CDR3 DNA is TGCGCCAGCAGCTCCCGGGACACCCAAGAGACCCAGTACTTC. Amino acids: CASSSRDTQETQYF.

The DNA of the CDR3 is TGTGCCAGCAGCTTACCAGGGGGCCCCAACGAACTTAATGAAAAACTGTTTTTT. Amino acids: CASSLPGGPNELNEKLFF. This sequence joins TRBV5-4 and TRBJ1-4, with 8 bases matching TRBD1. In germline, CDR1 is SGHNT, CDR2 YYREEE (reference sequence). With V trimmed by 2 bases and J by 4 bases, 13 bases remained unmatched. The CDR3 loop spans 18 amino acids.

The chain links TRBV27 to TRBJ2-2; the D is unclear. Germline V gives CDR1 MNHEY, CDR2 SMNVEV (reference sequence). The CDR3 sequence is 14 residues long. The V end lost 3 bases, the J end lost 4 bases, and 9 bases lay between the germline ends. The CDR3 nucleotides read TGTGCCAGCAGTTTGACTCGTTCCACCGGGGAGCTGTTTTTT. It encodes CASSLTRSTGELFF.